The 24 T cell receptor beta chains below all came from one sample that was sequenced in a study of STAT3 mutations in large granular lymphocyte leukemia. Notes on the study in general: Every T-cell large granular lymphocyte leukemia patient had at least one immunodominant TCR beta clonotype.

These TCRs' antigens remain unknown. Method: immunoSEQ multiplex PCR; TCRdb's copy keeps in-frame clones and lacks some. The sample includes around 39,000 clones, 70% to 90% of them seen just once. The source material was PBMCs. The receptor source for this set is a human donor with T large granular lymphocyte leukemia. Some clones in this sample may be carry-over from other donors' samples.

The chain has TRBV9 and TRBJ2-7; D remains ambiguous. CDR3 length: 14 amino acids. Germline V gives CDR1 SGDLS, CDR2 YYNGEE. V was clipped by 0 bases and J by 2 bases, with 9 bases between them. The CDR3 here is CASSVVPGAYEQYF. The CDR3 region has the DNA TGTGCCAGCAGCGTAGTCCCCGGAGCCTACGAGCAGTACTTC.

The chain carries TRBV27 and TRBJ2-5; D remains ambiguous. Germline V gives CDR1 MNHEY, CDR2 SMNVEV (reference sequence). This CDR3 spans 11 amino acids. V was clipped by 5 bases and J by 4 bases, with 5 bases between them. The CDR3 spells CASSTSETQYF. DNA of the CDR3: TGTGCCAGCAGTACATCAGAGACCCAGTACTTC.

The rearrangement joins TRBV7-2 to TRBJ1-2; D call uncertain. V lost 1 base, J lost 4 bases, and 13 bases lay in between. The CDR3 spans 15 residues. Germline CDR1 SGHTA, CDR2 FQGNSA. The CDR3 DNA sequence: TGTGCCAGCAGCTTAGTCGCTGAAGGGTTCTATGGCTACACCTTC. It encodes CASSLVAEGFYGYTF.

The chain is built from TRBV19 and TRBJ1-6; 9 bases are a match to TRBD1. Germline values: CDR1 LNHDA, CDR2 SQIVND (reference sequence). After removal of 4 bases from V and 8 bases from J, the junction contained 0 bases not matched to a gene. This CDR3 has 13 amino acids. The CDR3 region has the DNA TGTGCCAGTAGTAGGGACAGGGATTCACCCCTCCACTTT. Translating it yields CASSRDRDSPLHF.

The DNA of the CDR3 is TGCAGCGTTGGGTCGGAGGGGTCGGTCTACAATGAGCAGTTCTTC. This translates into CSVGSEGSVYNEQFF. The V and J genes are TRBV29-1 and TRBJ2-1, with D possibly being TRBD2 (6 bases). The CDR3 extends over 15 amino acids. Germline V gene data show CDR1 as SQVTM and CDR2 as ANQGSEA. V was trimmed by 4 bases and J by 3 bases, leaving 16 bases between them.

V gene TRBV29-1 combines with J gene TRBJ1-1; D gene ambiguous. The germline V gene encodes CDR1 SQVTM and CDR2 ANQGSEA. Trimming stripped 8 bases from V and 6 bases from J, with 10 bases between. The CDR3 is made up of 10 amino acids. CDR3 sequence reads: CSLRRPEAFF. The CDR3, as DNA: TGCAGCCTTAGGAGACCTGAAGCTTTCTTT.

This chain connects TRBV5-5 to TRBJ1-2; no clear D. With 0 bases removed from V and 0 bases from J, the gap between germline ends came to 6 bases. Germline CDR1 and CDR2: SGHKS and YYEKEE (reference sequence). The CDR3 contains 14 residues. In DNA, the CDR3 is TGTGCCAGCAGCTTGGGAAGCGCTAACTATGGCTACACCTTC. This codes for CASSLGSANYGYTF.

The chain joins TRBV7-9 to TRBJ1-4; D is unclear. Between the trimmed V and J ends, which lost 5 bases and 0 bases, there was a span of 13 bases. CDR1 and CDR2 from the germline V gene are SEHNR and FQNEAQ (reference sequence). The CDR3 is made up of 16 amino acids. The CDR3 spells CASSPGSGATNEKLFF. The CDR3 nucleotides read TGTGCCAGCAGCCCAGGTTCTGGTGCAACTAATGAAAAACTGTTTTTT.

The chain employs TRBV28 and TRBJ1-2; TRBD1 agrees at 8 bases. The CDR3 is 15 amino acids. V lost 4 bases, J lost 4 bases, and 8 bases stayed unmatched. The germline V gene has CDR1 MDHEN and CDR2 SYDVKM. This chain's CDR3 is CASSSSSTGGYGYTF. CDR3 sequence (DNA): TGTGCCAGCAGTTCGTCCTCAACAGGGGGCTATGGCTACACCTTC.

V gene TRBV30 combines with J gene TRBJ1-6; D perhaps matches TRBD1 (5 bases). Trimming removed 3 bases from V and 0 bases from J, with 12 bases in between. The CDR3 sequence is 16 residues long. CDR1 is GTSNPN and CDR2 is SVGIG in the germline V gene (reference sequence). CDR3 bases: TGTGCCTGGAGCCGCGGGGGGAGCTCCTATAATTCACCCCTCCACTTT. This translates into CAWSRGGSSYNSPLHF.

This clone was seen more than once but under ten times. CDR3 in DNA: TGTGCCAGCAGCTCAGAGGGTCTTCCCCTCCACTTT. The encoded protein is CASSSEGLPLHF. This rearrangement joins TRBV7-9 to TRBJ1-6; D remains ambiguous. V was trimmed by 4 bases and J by 13 bases, leaving 11 bases between them. The germline V gene encodes CDR1 SEHNR and CDR2 FQNEAQ (reference sequence). The CDR3 has 12 residues.

J is TRBJ2-7 and V is TRBV15; TRBD1 matches 7 bases. The CDR3 is 14 residues long. V lost 0 bases to trimming and J lost 4 bases; unmatched junction nucleotides: 3. The germline CDR1 and CDR2 sequences are LNHNV and YYDKDF (reference sequence). This CDR3 reads CATSRDGRGYEQYF. The CDR3 DNA sequence: TGTGCCACCAGCAGAGATGGCAGGGGGTACGAGCAGTACTTC.

The chain carries TRBV19 and TRBJ1-2; TRBD1 agrees at 10 bases. CDR3 length equals 14 residues. The trim removed 6 bases at V and 5 bases at J, leaving 6 bases unmatched. Germline-derived CDR1 and CDR2 are LNHDA and SQIVND (reference sequence). The CDR3 sequence: CASSPGQGLYGYTF. CDR3 nucleotides: TGTGCCAGTAGCCCGGGACAGGGGCTTTATGGCTACACCTTC.

This clone is a singleton in its sample. V gene TRBV11-2 combines with J gene TRBJ2-7; no clear D. The CDR3 runs 12 residues. V dropped 4 bases and J dropped 6 bases, with 10 bases sitting between them. Germline CDR1 and CDR2: SGHAT and FQNNGV. The CDR3 sequence: CASSSAGSEQYV. As DNA, the CDR3 is TGTGCCAGCAGCTCCGCAGGTTCCGAGCAGTACGTC.

This chain uses TRBV6-9 with TRBJ2-3, with 8 nucleotides matching TRBD1. In germline, CDR1 is MNHGY, CDR2 SVAAGI. The CDR3 runs 13 residues. Unmatched junction bases numbered 3, after V lost 4 bases and J lost 6 bases. Here the CDR3 DNA reads TGTGCCAGCAGTTGCAGGGGGCCCGATACGCAGTATTTT. It encodes CASSCRGPDTQYF.

The chain couples TRBV7-6 to TRBJ2-7, with 8 bases fitting TRBD2. This CDR3 contains 18 residues. With 2 bases clipped from V and 0 bases from J, the junction kept 12 bases outside the gene matches. Germline values: CDR1 SGHVS, CDR2 FNYEAQ. The CDR3 DNA sequence: TGTGCCAGCAGCTTATCAGCCAGCGGGGGAAGGAGCTCCTACGAGCAGTACTTC. Amino acids: CASSLSASGGRSSYEQYF.

The J gene is TRBJ2-6, the V gene TRBV28; D is tentatively TRBD1 or TRBD2 (5 bases each). The V gene's germline CDR1 is MDHEN and CDR2 SYDVKM. The CDR3 has 17 amino acids. The V gene lost 2 bases and the J gene lost 2 bases, with 13 bases spanning the gap. Here the CDR3 reads CASSLMGPPTGANVLTF. The DNA of the CDR3 is TGTGCCAGCAGTTTAATGGGACCTCCCACTGGGGCCAACGTCCTGACTTTC.

The chain combines TRBV5-1 with TRBJ2-3; D is uncertain. Trimming pared 0 bases from V and 3 bases from J, leaving 5 bases between. There are 13 residues in the CDR3. The germline gives CDR1 SGHRS, CDR2 YFSETQ. Here the CDR3 DNA reads TGCGCCAGCAGCTTGGGGTCAACAGATACGCAGTATTTT. Protein product: CASSLGSTDTQYF.

The chain is built from TRBV14 and TRBJ2-5, with 13 bases identical to TRBD2. The CDR3 extends over 16 amino acids. Germline V gives CDR1 SGHDN, CDR2 FVKESK. The V gene end was trimmed by 0 bases and the J gene end by 8 bases; junction bases not matched to a gene: 6. CDR3 sequence (DNA): TGTGCCAGCAGCCAAGACGCCGGGACTAGCGGGGTAACCCAGTACTTC. It specifies CASSQDAGTSGVTQYF.

This clone is a singleton in its sample. V is TRBV19 and J is TRBJ1-4, with D unresolved. The CDR3 contains 15 residues. Germline V gives CDR1 LNHDA, CDR2 SQIVND (reference sequence). V was shortened by 3 bases and J by 8 bases, with 16 bases between the two germline ends. The CDR3 protein is CASSMRRSGGEKLFF. Written as DNA, the CDR3 is TGTGCCAGTAGTATGAGGCGCAGCGGAGGAGAAAAACTGTTTTTT.

This chain connects TRBV7-9 to TRBJ1-5, with a possible D match to TRBD1 (5 bases). Germline CDR1 and CDR2: SEHNR and FQNEAQ (reference sequence). Deletions cut 5 bases from V and 4 bases from J, with 12 bases between. The CDR3 has 14 residues. The DNA of the CDR3 is TGTGCCAGCAGCCCGAGGGACGGTAATCAGCCCCAGCATTTT. Protein sequence: CASSPRDGNQPQHF.

The rearrangement links TRBV2 to TRBJ2-3; D unclear. The germline gives CDR1 SNHLY, CDR2 FYNNEI. With 6 bases removed from V and 5 bases from J, the gap between germline ends came to 9 bases. The CDR3 extends over 12 amino acids. CDR3 region: CASREYVDTQYF. CDR3 bases: TGTGCCAGCAGAGAATACGTAGATACGCAGTATTTT.

The chain has TRBV29-1 and TRBJ2-1, with 7 positions matching TRBD2. Germline lookup yields CDR1 SQVTM and CDR2 ANQGSEA. V lost 6 bases and J lost 3; bases outside the gene matches: 8. The CDR3 contains 14 residues. Here the CDR3 DNA reads TGCAGCGTGCAACGTGGGGGGGGCTACAATGAGCAGTTCTTC. Its translation: CSVQRGGGYNEQFF.

The rearrangement links TRBV7-2 to TRBJ1-1; D remains ambiguous. CDR3 length: 11 residues. V lost 3 bases to trimming and J lost 11 bases, with 10 bases between them. Germline V gene sequence: CDR1 SGHTA, CDR2 FQGNSA. The CDR3 DNA sequence: TGTGCCAGCAGCTTTGGGCCCGCCGCTTTCTTT. Amino acid sequence: CASSFGPAAFF.